This is a list of T cell receptor beta chains from one sample in a study of cytomegalovirus exposure and HLA in healthy donors. The protocol was immunoSEQ multiplex PCR, while the TCRdb copy is restricted to in-frame clones and leaves out a portion. Among about 170,000 clones listed, under 80% were seen once. Material: PBMCs. These receptors originate from a female donor in good health and CMV-seronegative. Each CDR3 is given with its conserved first and last residue. The D gene is left open where the match is weak. Part of the rows lack a size; the others show once, few, many or a class for expanded clones.

V: TRBV9; size: once; D: TRBD2; J: TRBJ2-1; CDR3: CASSTSSGTYNEQFF; DNA: TGTGCCAGCAGCACTTCTAGCGGAACCTACAATGAGCAGTTCTTC
V: TRBV27; size: NA; D: TRBD1; J: TRBJ1-1; CDR3: CASSLTGANTEAFF; DNA: TGTGCCAGCAGCCTGACAGGGGCGAACACTGAAGCTTTCTTT
V: TRBV30; size: once; D: NA; J: TRBJ1-2; CDR3: CAWERQNYGYTF; DNA: TGTGCCTGGGAGAGGCAGAACTATGGCTACACCTTC
V: TRBV6-1; size: few; D: TRBD2; J: TRBJ2-3; CDR3: CASTGTRSTDTQYF; DNA: TGTGCCAGCACCGGGACTAGAAGCACAGATACGCAGTATTTT
V: TRBV20-1; size: NA; D: TRBD1; J: TRBJ1-2; CDR3: CRQGANYGYTF; DNA: TGCAGACAGGGGGCTAACTATGGCTACACCTTC
V: TRBV30; size: NA; D: TRBD2; J: TRBJ2-3; CDR3: CAWSQGTSGPGDTQYF; DNA: TGTGCCTGGAGCCAAGGGACTAGCGGTCCGGGGGATACGCAGTATTTT
V: TRBV6-5; size: NA; D: TRBD1; J: TRBJ2-7; CDR3: CASLSRGQGVYEQYF; DNA: TGTGCCAGCTTAAGCCGGGGACAGGGGGTCTACGAGCAGTACTTC
V: TRBV30; size: NA; D: NA; J: TRBJ1-4; CDR3: CAWSVRGTSEKLFF; DNA: TGTGCCTGGAGTGTTCGGGGGACGAGTGAAAAACTGTTTTTT
V: TRBV6-5; size: once; D: TRBD2; J: TRBJ2-5; CDR3: CASSLGGDQETQYF; DNA: TGTGCCAGCAGTTTGGGGGGGGACCAAGAGACCCAGTACTTC
V: TRBV29-1; size: NA; D: TRBD2; J: TRBJ2-1; CDR3: CSVEELAGSYNEQFF; DNA: TGCAGCGTTGAAGAGCTAGCGGGGTCCTACAATGAGCAGTTCTTC
V: TRBV6-1; size: NA; D: TRBD1; J: TRBJ2-1; CDR3: CASSESWTGAANYNEQFF; DNA: TGTGCCAGCAGTGAATCATGGACAGGGGCGGCCAACTACAATGAGCAGTTCTTC
V: TRBV4-1; size: NA; D: TRBD1; J: TRBJ2-4; CDR3: CASSQNRGSQNIQYF; DNA: TGCGCCAGCAGCCAGAACAGGGGGAGCCAAAACATTCAGTACTTC
V: TRBV5-4; size: few; D: TRBD2; J: TRBJ2-1; CDR3: CASSPRGAGVRPFF; DNA: TGTGCCAGCAGCCCAAGAGGAGCGGGAGTACGACCGTTCTTC
V: TRBV19; size: NA; D: TRBD1; J: TRBJ1-5; CDR3: CASKSTRFQGAGGNQPQHF; DNA: TGTGCCAGTAAATCAACACGATTCCAGGGGGCTGGGGGCAATCAGCCCCAGCATTTT
V: TRBV29-1; size: few; D: TRBD2; J: TRBJ2-5; CDR3: CSVAKTSGSQETQYF; DNA: TGCAGCGTTGCAAAGACTAGCGGGAGCCAAGAGACCCAGTACTTC
V: TRBV19; size: NA; D: TRBD1; J: TRBJ2-7; CDR3: CASSTQGAVAYEQYF; DNA: TGTGCCAGTAGTACACAGGGGGCGGTAGCCTACGAGCAGTACTTC
V: TRBV15; size: NA; D: NA; J: TRBJ1-3; CDR3: CATSREGAGFGNTIYF; DNA: TGTGCCACCAGCAGAGAAGGCGCCGGGTTTGGAAACACCATATATTTT
V: TRBV5-1; size: NA; D: NA; J: TRBJ1-6; CDR3: CASSPGASNSPLHF; DNA: TGCGCCAGCAGTCCAGGGGCGAGTAATTCACCCCTCCACTTT
V: TRBV30; size: NA; D: NA; J: TRBJ1-4; CDR3: CACANLEKLFF; DNA: TGTGCCTGTGCTAACTTAGAAAAACTGTTTTTT
V: TRBV6-5; size: NA; D: TRBD1; J: TRBJ1-2; CDR3: CASSLGQGTNYGYTF; DNA: TGTGCCAGCAGCCTCGGACAGGGGACCAACTATGGCTACACCTTC
V: TRBV11-1; size: NA; D: NA; J: TRBJ1-1; CDR3: CASSWRGGTEAFF; DNA: TGTGCCAGCAGCTGGCGGGGGGGCACTGAAGCTTTCTTT
V: TRBV20-1; size: NA; D: TRBD1; J: TRBJ1-2; CDR3: CSAGDSGGYTF; DNA: TGCAGTGCAGGGGACAGCGGGGGCTACACCTTC
V: TRBV5-6; size: NA; D: NA; J: TRBJ2-7; CDR3: CASTRLRGGEQYF; DNA: TGTGCCAGCACCCGCTTAAGGGGGGGCGAGCAGTACTTC
V: TRBV9; size: NA; D: NA; J: TRBJ2-2; CDR3: CASSLYTGELFF; DNA: TGTGCCAGCAGCTTATACACCGGGGAGCTGTTTTTT
V: TRBV27; size: once; D: NA; J: TRBJ2-7; CDR3: CASSQGGFSYEQYF; DNA: TGTGCCAGCAGTCAGGGGGGCTTCTCCTACGAGCAGTACTTC
V: TRBV6-5; size: NA; D: TRBD2; J: TRBJ2-7; CDR3: CAGSRKREGLYEQYF; DNA: TGTGCCGGCAGTCGAAAGCGGGAGGGCCTCTACGAGCAGTACTTC
V: TRBV6-6; size: NA; D: NA; J: TRBJ1-1; CDR3: CASSYVQLNTEAFF; DNA: TGTGCCAGCAGTTACGTACAGCTGAACACTGAAGCTTTCTTT
V: TRBV5-4; size: NA; D: TRBD1; J: TRBJ1-1; CDR3: CASSLSLGQLNTEAFF; DNA: TGTGCCAGCAGCCTGTCACTGGGACAGCTGAACACTGAAGCTTTCTTT
V: TRBV5-1; size: few; D: NA; J: TRBJ1-3; CDR3: CASRKATDSGNTIYF; DNA: TGCGCCAGCAGAAAGGCGACTGACTCTGGAAACACCATATATTTT
V: TRBV19; size: NA; D: TRBD1; J: TRBJ1-5; CDR3: CASSIIGTGGMQPQHF; DNA: TGTGCCAGTAGTATCATTGGGACAGGGGGCATGCAGCCCCAGCATTTT
V: TRBV6-1; size: NA; D: NA; J: TRBJ1-3; CDR3: CASSEGTTGNTIYF; DNA: TGTGCCAGCAGTGAGGGGACTACTGGAAACACCATATATTTT
V: TRBV2; size: NA; D: TRBD2; J: TRBJ2-1; CDR3: CASIPASGGYNEQFF; DNA: TGTGCCAGCATCCCGGCGTCGGGGGGATACAATGAGCAGTTCTTC
V: TRBV6-1; size: NA; D: TRBD2; J: TRBJ2-5; CDR3: CASRGLAGGEETQYF; DNA: TGTGCCAGCAGAGGACTAGCGGGGGGCGAAGAGACCCAGTACTTC
V: TRBV7-3; size: few; D: TRBD2; J: TRBJ2-3; CDR3: CASSVGLAGGVDTQYF; DNA: TGTGCCAGCAGCGTAGGACTAGCGGGAGGTGTAGATACGCAGTATTTT
V: TRBV4-1; size: NA; D: NA; J: TRBJ1-3; CDR3: CASSQEPGAGNTIYF; DNA: TGCGCCAGCAGCCAAGAACCAGGGGCTGGAAACACCATATATTTT
V: TRBV19; size: NA; D: NA; J: TRBJ1-1; CDR3: CASSILAGTEAFF; DNA: TGTGCCAGTAGTATTCTAGCGGGCACTGAAGCTTTCTTT
V: TRBV5-1; size: NA; D: NA; J: TRBJ2-5; CDR3: CASSLIGGALVETQYF; DNA: TGCGCCAGCAGCTTGATTGGGGGGGCGCTTGTTGAGACCCAGTACTTC
V: TRBV7-6; size: NA; D: TRBD2; J: TRBJ2-3; CDR3: CASSPLAGNTDTQYF; DNA: TGTGCCAGCAGCCCCCTAGCGGGGAACACAGATACGCAGTATTTT
V: TRBV5-6; size: NA; D: NA; J: TRBJ2-3; CDR3: CASRRSGGRGTDTQYF; DNA: TGTGCCAGCAGACGAAGCGGCGGACGAGGCACAGATACGCAGTATTTT
V: TRBV15; size: NA; D: NA; J: TRBJ2-5; CDR3: CATSRGRVEETQYF; DNA: TGTGCCACCAGCAGAGGTCGGGTAGAGGAGACCCAGTACTTC
V: TRBV13; size: NA; D: TRBD2; J: TRBJ2-7; CDR3: CASSSLGERGQYEQYF; DNA: TGTGCCAGCAGCTCCCTAGGTGAGCGGGGTCAGTACGAGCAGTACTTC
V: TRBV15; size: NA; D: TRBD1; J: TRBJ2-2; CDR3: CATSGTAISNTGELFF; DNA: TGTGCCACGTCTGGGACAGCTATTTCGAACACCGGGGAGCTGTTTTTT
V: TRBV10-1; size: NA; D: TRBD2; J: TRBJ2-1; CDR3: CASSGLAGGDEQFF; DNA: TGCGCCAGCAGCGGACTAGCGGGGGGGGATGAGCAGTTCTTC
V: TRBV29-1; size: NA; D: NA; J: TRBJ1-2; CDR3: CSVGGRYNYGYTF; DNA: TGCAGCGTCGGGGGGAGATATAACTATGGCTACACCTTC
V: TRBV5-4; size: NA; D: TRBD1; J: TRBJ1-2; CDR3: CASSAPGQGARGYTF; DNA: TGTGCCAGCAGCGCCCCGGGACAGGGGGCGCGTGGCTACACCTTC
V: TRBV4-1; size: NA; D: TRBD1; J: TRBJ2-5; CDR3: CASSQVGRGQETQYF; DNA: TGCGCCAGCAGCCAAGTGGGCAGGGGGCAAGAGACCCAGTACTTC
V: TRBV2; size: few; D: NA; J: TRBJ1-6; CDR3: CASKGLHNSPLHF; DNA: TGTGCCAGCAAGGGGCTGCATAATTCACCCCTCCACTTT
V: TRBV6-6; size: NA; D: TRBD1; J: TRBJ1-2; CDR3: CASSKAGGNYGYTF; DNA: TGTGCCAGCAGTAAGGCAGGGGGCAACTATGGCTACACCTTC
V: TRBV29-1; size: once; D: NA; J: TRBJ2-3; CDR3: CSVGGGGGARTDTQYF; DNA: TGCAGCGTTGGAGGGGGAGGGGGGGCCCGCACAGATACGCAGTATTTT
V: TRBV5-8; size: once; D: NA; J: TRBJ2-7; CDR3: CASSLTLAKSYEQYF; DNA: TGTGCCAGCAGCTTGACGCTAGCGAAGTCCTACGAGCAGTACTTC
V: TRBV18; size: NA; D: NA; J: TRBJ1-4; CDR3: CASSPPGRMTTNEKLFF; DNA: TGTGCCAGCTCACCACCGGGGAGGATGACTACTAATGAAAAACTGTTTTTT
V: TRBV6-6; size: NA; D: TRBD1; J: TRBJ1-2; CDR3: CASRPGGGIANYGYTF; DNA: TGTGCCAGCAGGCCGGGAGGGGGCATCGCTAACTATGGCTACACCTTC
V: TRBV29-1; size: NA; D: TRBD2; J: TRBJ2-3; CDR3: CSVPGAGGHWDTQYF; DNA: TGCAGCGTCCCGGGGGCGGGGGGCCATTGGGATACGCAGTATTTT
V: TRBV19; size: NA; D: NA; J: TRBJ1-2; CDR3: CASSPGPSNYGYTF; DNA: TGTGCCAGTAGTCCAGGGCCCTCTAACTATGGCTACACCTTC
V: TRBV5-1; size: NA; D: TRBD2; J: TRBJ2-7; CDR3: CASSLVAGPYEQYF; DNA: TGCGCCAGCAGCTTGGTAGCGGGCCCCTACGAGCAGTACTTC